A single sample gave rise to the 28 T cell receptor beta chains below, sequenced in a study of T cell repertoires in cytomegalovirus infection. TCRdb recomputed calls from the reads with MiXCR, one row per CDR3 protein. The profile covers roughly 630,000 distinct CDR3 sequences, with 24% appearing a single time and less than 9.5% taken by the ten largest. The sample comprised CD8+ T cells from PBMCs. These receptor sequences come from a human donor in good health (CMV status not recorded). Some clones in this sample may be carry-over from other donors' samples.

This clonotype was found a few times. This chain connects TRBV2 to TRBJ2-2; possible D gene TRBD2, 6 bases. CDR1 is SNHLY and CDR2 is FYNNEI in the germline V gene. V lost 7 bases to trimming and J lost 0 bases, with 9 bases between them. The CDR3 contains 14 residues. This CDR3 reads CASNGGPNTGELFF. The DNA of the CDR3 is TGTGCCAGCAACGGAGGGCCGAACACCGGGGAGCTGTTTTTT.

This clonotype was detected only a few times. The chain combines TRBV7-9 with TRBJ2-1, with 8 bases that match TRBD2. The V and J ends lost 8 bases and 4 bases, in that order; junction bases with no gene match: 7. This CDR3 is 14 amino acids long. Germline V CDR1 and CDR2: SEHNR, FQNEAQ (reference sequence). This chain's CDR3 is CASAGGRAYNEQFF. As DNA, the CDR3 is TGTGCCAGCGCGGGGGGCAGGGCATACAATGAGCAGTTCTTC.

This clonotype turned up a few times. The J gene is TRBJ2-1, the V gene TRBV7-9; tentative D call: TRBD2 (5 bases). The germline V gene encodes CDR1 SEHNR and CDR2 FQNEAQ (reference sequence). The CDR3 has 15 amino acids. Trimming removed 4 bases from V and 9 bases from J, with 19 bases in between. This CDR3 reads CASSSVEGVAVEQFF. The CDR3 DNA reads TGTGCCAGCAGCTCCGTTGAGGGAGTCGCGGTTGAGCAGTTCTTC.

This clonotype was found a few times. The V gene is TRBV2, the J gene TRBJ1-4, with D uncertain. V was shortened by 0 bases and J by 0 bases, with 8 bases between the two germline ends. CDR1 is SNHLY and CDR2 is FYNNEI in the germline V gene. The CDR3 consists of 16 residues. The CDR3: CASSEALRATNEKLFF. CDR3 in DNA: TGTGCCAGCAGTGAAGCGCTAAGGGCAACTAATGAAAAACTGTTTTTT.

The sample holds many counts of this clonotype. V usage is TRBV14 and J usage is TRBJ1-1; D uncertain. The length of the CDR3 is 16 residues. Germline V lookup: CDR1 SGHDN, CDR2 FVKESK. The V and J ends lost 0 bases and 0 bases respectively, with 11 bases between them. CDR3 DNA sequence: TGTGCCAGCAGCCAAGAGGCCGTACTGGTGAACACTGAAGCTTTCTTT. It specifies CASSQEAVLVNTEAFF.

The genes are TRBV14 and TRBJ2-2; 8 nucleotides agree with TRBD1. The CDR3 is 17 residues long. V was pared by 5 bases and J by 1 base, with 9 bases of the junction left unmatched. CDR1 SGHDN and CDR2 FVKESK come from the germline V gene. The CDR3 bases are TGTGCCAGCAGCTGGACAGGGCGAGGTGTGAACACCGGGGAGCTGTTTTTT. It translates to CASSWTGRGVNTGELFF.

The chain combines TRBV7-3 with TRBJ2-5; possibly TRBD2 for D (5 bases). CDR1 and CDR2 from the germline V gene are SGHTA and FQGTGA. The CDR3 totals 15 residues. V was clipped by 5 bases and J by 5 bases, with 18 bases between them. Written as DNA, the CDR3 is TGTGCCAGCAGCCTTGTGTCGGGGAAGACGGAGACCCAGTACTTC. Amino acid sequence: CASSLVSGKTETQYF.

This clonotype came up many times. V usage is TRBV29-1 and J usage is TRBJ2-3; possibly TRBD1 or TRBD2 for D (5 bases each). The CDR3 totals 12 residues. Germline V gene sequence: CDR1 SQVTM, CDR2 ANQGSEA. V gave up 6 bases and J gave up 9 bases, with 16 bases separating them. CDR3 residues: CSVGRDQGTQYF. DNA of the CDR3: TGCAGCGTAGGCCGGGACCAGGGCACGCAGTATTTT.

J is TRBJ2-7 and V is TRBV29-1; 7 bases align to TRBD1. V shed 0 bases and J 4 bases; nucleotides not matched to a gene: 6. CDR3 length: 14 residues. Germline V lookup: CDR1 SQVTM, CDR2 ANQGSEA. The CDR3 DNA sequence: TGCAGCGTTGAAGATCGACAGGGAACTTACGAGCAGTACTTC. Translated, it gives CSVEDRQGTYEQYF.

This clonotype was seen a handful of times. The chain uses TRBV4-1 and TRBJ2-5; D may be TRBD1 (5 bases). The ends were cut back, 3 bases at V and 0 bases at J, with 14 bases in the middle. Germline V gene data show CDR1 as MGHRA and CDR2 as YSYEKL. The CDR3 spans 16 residues. In DNA form, the CDR3 reads TGCGCCAGCAGCCATGGAACAGGCGAGTACCAAGAGACCCAGTACTTC. Residues: CASSHGTGEYQETQYF.

Points on this clonotype: A much larger clone is a single base away; this may be a read error. V and J are TRBV7-6 and TRBJ2-1, with D maybe TRBD1 (6 bases). V was clipped by 5 bases and J by 3 bases, with 20 bases between them. The CDR3 extends over 17 amino acids. Germline CDR1 and CDR2: SGHVS and FNYEAQ. This CDR3 is CASSVGKGHSDYNEQFF. In DNA form, the CDR3 reads TGTGCCAGCAGCGTAGGCAAGGGACACTCAGACTACAATGAGCAGTTCTTC.

The chain links TRBV20-1 to TRBJ2-7; the match to TRBD1 covers 7 bases. Germline V gene data show CDR1 as DFQATT and CDR2 as SNEGSKA (reference sequence). V shed 2 bases and J 3 bases; nucleotides not matched to a gene: 4. The CDR3 totals 13 residues. The CDR3 DNA reads as TGCAGTGCTAGAACAGGGGAAGGCTACGAGCAGTACTTC. As protein: CSARTGEGYEQYF.

This clonotype appeared a few times. This rearrangement joins TRBV5-4 to TRBJ1-1, with D possibly TRBD1 on 6 matching bases. V gave up 6 bases and J gave up 0 bases, with 18 bases separating them. CDR1 and CDR2 (germline): SGHNT, YYREEE (reference sequence). The CDR3 extends over 16 amino acids. CDR3 protein: CASNKLGGGMNTEAFF. Written as DNA, the CDR3 is TGTGCCAGCAACAAACTGGGGGGCGGGATGAACACTGAAGCTTTCTTT.

V usage is TRBV5-4 and J usage is TRBJ2-7, with 10 bases matching TRBD1. Trimming took 2 bases from V and 2 from J; bases not matched to a gene: 1. Germline lookup yields CDR1 SGHNT and CDR2 YYREEE (reference sequence). The CDR3 extends over 14 amino acids. The CDR3 bases are TGTGCCAGCAGCTTCGGGACAGGGGCCTACGAGCAGTACGTC. It is translated as CASSFGTGAYEQYV.

This sequence joins TRBV2 and TRBJ1-1; TRBD1 is a possible D gene (5 bases). The V end was cut by 9 bases, the J end by 10 bases, with 18 bases between. This CDR3 is 12 amino acids long. Germline V CDR1 and CDR2: SNHLY, FYNNEI. CDR3 coding DNA: TGTGCCAGTCCCCCCGGCAGGGTCGTAGCTTTCTTT. Translating gives CASPPGRVVAFF.

Ten or more counts support this clonotype. The gene calls are TRBV7-3 and TRBJ2-1, with TRBD2 matching 7 bases. Unmatched junction bases numbered 8, after V lost 1 base and J lost 5 bases. The V gene's germline CDR1 is SGHTA and CDR2 FQGTGA. The CDR3 is 16 residues long. The chain's CDR3 is CASSLMTGGNHNEQFF. Here the CDR3 DNA reads TGTGCCAGCAGCTTAATGACCGGGGGGAACCACAATGAGCAGTTCTTC.

This clonotype was seen at least ten times. This chain connects TRBV28 to TRBJ2-5; 10 bases match TRBD2. The V segment lost 6 bases and the J segment 1 base; nucleotides outside the gene matches: 2. The CDR3 sequence is 14 residues long. Germline V CDR1 and CDR2: MDHEN, SYDVKM. Here the CDR3 DNA reads TGTGCCAGCAGCAAGCGGGGGGGCCAAGAGACCCAGTACTTC. It encodes CASSKRGGQETQYF.

This clonotype was recorded at least ten times. V is TRBV7-6 and J is TRBJ2-3, with 10 nucleotides matching TRBD2. Trimming cost V 1 base and J 4 bases; bases outside gene matches: 5. Germline values: CDR1 SGHVS, CDR2 FNYEAQ. The CDR3 consists of 16 residues. For the CDR3, the DNA is TGTGCCAGCAGCTTAGAGCAGCGGGGGGGATCAGATACGCAGTATTTT. Translation gives CASSLEQRGGSDTQYF.

The chain carries TRBV7-9 and TRBJ2-1; D gene ambiguous. This CDR3 region has 12 residues. Trimming stripped 6 bases from V and 9 bases from J, with 12 bases between. Germline-derived CDR1 and CDR2 are SEHNR and FQNEAQ (reference sequence). This chain's CDR3 is CASRLDEPEQFF. CDR3 nucleotide sequence: TGTGCCAGCAGACTTGACGAGCCTGAGCAGTTCTTC. Supplemented by reference TRBV7-9 and TRBJ2-1, the full variable domain reads DTGVSQNPRHKITKRGQNVTFRCDPISEHNRLYWYRQTLGQGPEFLTYFQNEAQLEKSRLLSDRFSAERPKGSFSTLEIQRTEQGDSAMYLCASRLDEPEQFFGPGTRLTVL.

The V call is TRBV27, the J call TRBJ2-7; tentatively, D is TRBD1 (6 bases). The germline V gene encodes CDR1 MNHEY and CDR2 SMNVEV (reference sequence). This CDR3 is 20 amino acids long. V gave up 0 bases and J gave up 3 bases, with 27 bases separating them. As DNA, the CDR3 is TGTGCCAGCAGTTTATCGGTCCCCGGTGGCCCCTACAGGGATCTCTACGAGCAGTACTTC. Amino acids: CASSLSVPGGPYRDLYEQYF.

The sample holds many counts of this clonotype. The rearrangement uses TRBV7-6 and TRBJ2-5; no firm D call. The CDR3 has 14 residues. CDR1 is SGHVS and CDR2 is FNYEAQ in the germline V gene. Trimming removed 2 bases from V and 2 bases from J, with 9 bases in between. The CDR3 here is CASSLLTAQETQYF. The CDR3 DNA reads TGTGCCAGCAGCTTATTAACGGCTCAAGAGACCCAGTACTTC.

There are a few counts of this clonotype. The chain recombines TRBV7-6 with TRBJ2-1; D is unclear. This CDR3 is 15 amino acids long. Trimming took 5 bases from V and 0 from J, leaving 11 bases between them. Germline V CDR1 and CDR2: SGHVS, FNYEAQ. CDR3 DNA sequence: TGTGCCAGCAGCCCCCCCATTCCCTCCTACAATGAGCAGTTCTTC. It specifies CASSPPIPSYNEQFF.

This clonotype came up a few times. The gene calls are TRBV6-5 and TRBJ2-3; TRBD2 matches at 13 bases. The CDR3 extends over 16 amino acids. CDR1 is MNHEY and CDR2 is SVGAGI in the germline V gene. V trimming: 5 bases; J trimming: 3 bases; junction bases outside the gene matches: 5. The CDR3: CASSGRTSGGTDTQYF. In nucleotides, the CDR3 is TGTGCCAGCAGTGGAAGGACTAGCGGGGGTACAGATACGCAGTATTTT.

This clonotype was counted a few times. The J gene is TRBJ2-3, the V gene TRBV2; D ambiguous. The CDR3 has 15 residues. Trimming pared 7 bases from V and 0 bases from J, leaving 14 bases between. Germline V gene sequence: CDR1 SNHLY, CDR2 FYNNEI. CDR3 amino acids: CASTGPADSTDTQYF. The CDR3 DNA follows: TGTGCCAGCACCGGGCCCGCGGATAGCACAGATACGCAGTATTTT.

This clonotype was recorded a few times. It is unclear where the CDR3 begins or ends on the DNA, so no DNA is shown, and the CDR3 is as TCRdb lists it. V gene TRBV19 combines with J gene TRBJ1-5. The CDR3 length equals 14 residues, ends included. The germline V gene encodes CDR1 LNHDA and CDR2 SQIVND (reference sequence). The CDR3 here is CASSILESNQPQHF.

Many counts were recorded for this clonotype. For the CDR3, the DNA is TGTGCCAGCAGCTCGGCATACAGGGACGGCTACACCTTC. It translates to CASSSAYRDGYTF. The gene calls are TRBV7-9 and TRBJ1-2, with D possibly TRBD1 on 6 matching bases. This CDR3 has 13 residues. The germline V and J ends were trimmed by 4 bases and 8 bases, with 14 bases remaining between them. Germline-derived CDR1 and CDR2 are SEHNR and FQNEAQ (reference sequence).

The table lists this clonotype with a few counts. The V gene is TRBV12-3 or TRBV12-4, the J gene TRBJ1-2; 7 bases align to TRBD1. The CDR3 is made up of 15 amino acids. Trimming cost V 2 bases and J 3 bases; bases outside gene matches: 6. The CDR3 reads CASSLSGQSDYGYTF. The CDR3 DNA is TGTGCCAGCAGTTTATCGGGACAGTCAGACTATGGCTACACCTTC.

This clonotype showed up just a few times. The rearrangement uses TRBV12-3 or TRBV12-4 and TRBJ2-3; D call uncertain. V was pared by 3 bases and J by 2 bases, with 12 bases between. The CDR3 contains 15 residues. CDR3 in DNA: TGTGCCAGCAGTTTGGGGTTGAGATACACAGATACGCAGTATTTT. Translation: CASSLGLRYTDTQYF.